Following are 26 T cell receptor beta chains from one sample sequenced in a study of T cells in Graves' hyperthyroidism and ophthalmopathy. RNA transcripts served as the template for amplifying TCR beta CDR3 regions. An initial round of RT-PCR targeting the TCR CDR3 relied on the HTBI primer set. TCRdb fed the multiplex PCR reads into MiXCR, producing one record per CDR3 protein. The sample lists a few hundred thousand distinct CDR3 sequences; around 15% were seen once. Sequences were obtained from blood. The receptors here all came from a woman in her twenties or thirties with Graves' ophthalmopathy.

This clonotype was recorded many times. The chain employs TRBV7-2 and TRBJ2-2; no firm D call. The CDR3 is made up of 16 amino acids. Trimming left V 2 bases short and J 0 bases short, with 10 bases between. Germline loops: CDR1 SGHTA, CDR2 FQGNSA. The CDR3 protein is CASSLNPVPNTGELFF. Here the CDR3 DNA reads TGTGCCAGCAGCTTAAACCCCGTACCGAACACCGGGGAGCTGTTTTTT.

The chain uses TRBV20-1 and TRBJ1-1; D is uncertain. This CDR3 has 11 amino acids. Per germline, CDR1 DFQATT and CDR2 SNEGSKA (reference sequence). V lost 6 bases and J 6 bases, leaving 11 bases between the germline ends. In nucleotides, the CDR3 is TGCAGTGCGTCTCAGGACGCTGAAGCTTTCTTT. Its translation: CSASQDAEAFF.

This chain links TRBV20-1 with TRBJ1-4; 9 nucleotides match TRBD1. The CDR3 has 16 residues. Germline trimming cut 3 bases from V and 0 bases from J; bases unmatched to any gene: 5. From germline, CDR1 is DFQATT and CDR2 SNEGSKA (reference sequence). The CDR3 is CSASGGQGATNEKLFF. CDR3 coding DNA: TGCAGTGCTAGCGGGGGACAGGGTGCAACTAATGAAAAACTGTTTTTT.

This clonotype was picked up many times. The chain uses TRBV7-2 and TRBJ2-2; TRBD2 aligns across 10 bases. Per germline, CDR1 SGHTA and CDR2 FQGNSA. This CDR3 is 17 amino acids long. J gave up 3 bases and V 1 base, and 5 bases lay outside the gene matches. The CDR3 region has the DNA TGTGCCAGCAGCTTAGAAGCGGGAGGGCCTTACACCGGGGAGCTGTTTTTT. Its protein is CASSLEAGGPYTGELFF.

The rearrangement joins TRBV28 to TRBJ1-2; D possibly corresponds to TRBD1 (6 bases). Looked up from germline, CDR1 is MDHEN and CDR2 is SYDVKM. The CDR3 consists of 15 residues. Deletions cut 7 bases from V and 8 bases from J, with 23 bases between. CDR3 sequence (DNA): TGTGCCAGCACCTTTACCCGGGGGGGGGGCGCGGGCTACACCTTC. As protein: CASTFTRGGGAGYTF.

This clonotype was observed a few times. V usage is TRBV9 and J usage is TRBJ2-7, with D unclear. Germline CDR1 and CDR2: SGDLS and YYNGEE. V was clipped by 0 bases and J by 7 bases, with 17 bases between them. The CDR3 is 15 amino acids. The CDR3 here is CASSVGVNAAREQYF. The CDR3 nucleotides are TGTGCCAGCAGCGTAGGGGTTAACGCAGCGAGGGAGCAGTACTTC.

This clonotype was detected a few times. This chain links TRBV7-9 with TRBJ2-2, with 8 bases identical to TRBD1. Germline values: CDR1 SEHNR, CDR2 FQNEAQ (reference sequence). The junction had 4 bases not matched to a gene; V was cut back by 1 base and J by 6 bases. The CDR3 runs to 15 residues. CDR3 coding DNA: TGTGCCAGCAGCTTAGGGACAGGGCTCGCCGGGGAGCTGTTTTTT. Translation gives CASSLGTGLAGELFF.

This chain connects TRBV24-1 to TRBJ2-7; D is possibly TRBD1 (6 bases). Germline values: CDR1 KGHDR, CDR2 SFDVKD. CDR3 length equals 14 residues. Between the trimmed V and J ends, which lost 4 bases and 0 bases, there was a span of 9 bases. This CDR3 reads CATSDRTASYEQYF. CDR3 sequence (DNA): TGTGCCACCAGTGACCGGACAGCCTCCTACGAGCAGTACTTC.

The sample holds many counts of this clonotype. The CDR3 spells CATGTYSTDTQYF. The CDR3 nucleotides read TGCGCCACCGGGACATACAGCACAGATACGCAGTATTTT. The rearrangement links TRBV5-1 to TRBJ2-3; TRBD1 is a possible D gene (6 bases). The CDR3 sequence is 13 residues long. The V gene lost 9 bases and the J gene lost 0 bases, with 11 bases spanning the gap. The V gene's germline CDR1 is SGHRS and CDR2 YFSETQ.

This clonotype was seen repeatedly, ten times or more. V and J are TRBV7-8 and TRBJ1-2; no definite D call. CDR3 length: 15 amino acids. Per the germline V gene, CDR1 is SGHVS and CDR2 is FQNEAQ. V was pared by 0 bases and J by 8 bases, with 16 bases between. The DNA for the CDR3 is TGTGCCAGCAGCTTAGCCGACCGACAAAGCAGGGGCTACACCTTC. Its protein is CASSLADRQSRGYTF.

This clonotype was seen only a few times. This chain's CDR3 is CATRGSGPHYGYTF. The CDR3 nucleotides are TGTGCCACCAGAGGTTCAGGGCCCCACTATGGCTACACCTTC. This rearrangement joins TRBV24-1 to TRBJ1-2; TRBD1 is a possible D gene (5 bases). The CDR3 length is 14 residues. Trimming removed 7 bases at V and 3 bases at J, with 14 bases between. The germline gives CDR1 KGHDR, CDR2 SFDVKD.

This clonotype was recorded at least ten times. The CDR3 reads CASRQGGLGHEQFF. In DNA form, the CDR3 reads TGTGCCAGCCGTCAAGGGGGGCTAGGCCATGAGCAGTTCTTC. J is TRBJ2-1 and V is TRBV6-1; D is perhaps TRBD1 or TRBD2 (6 bases each). There are 14 residues in the CDR3. The V gene's germline CDR1 is MNHNS and CDR2 SASEGT. Trimming took off 8 bases at V and 8 bases at J, with 19 bases between the two ends.

In this sample, this clonotype turned up many times. The rearrangement uses TRBV7-2 and TRBJ2-3; D call uncertain. CDR1 and CDR2 (germline): SGHTA, FQGNSA. The CDR3 length is 15 residues. Trimming cost V 4 bases and J 4 bases, with 15 bases left between them. The CDR3 bases are TGTGCCAGCAGCTCGAGCGCGGCGGTTTCAGATACGCAGTATTTT. It translates to CASSSSAAVSDTQYF.

Ten or more counts support this clonotype. J is TRBJ2-1 and V is TRBV6-1, with 12 bases matching TRBD2. Germline CDR1 MNHNS, CDR2 SASEGT. The length of the CDR3 is 15 residues. J gave up 2 bases and V 4 bases, and 0 bases lay outside the gene matches. CDR3 DNA sequence: TGTGCCAGCAGTGGACTAGCGGGAGCCTACAATGAGCAGTTCTTC. Encoded protein: CASSGLAGAYNEQFF.

This chain connects TRBV9 to TRBJ1-1; no clear D gene. The V end was cut by 0 bases, the J end by 0 bases, with 9 bases between. CDR1 and CDR2 from the germline V gene are SGDLS and YYNGEE. The CDR3 is made up of 15 amino acids. The CDR3 DNA sequence: TGTGCCAGCAGCGTAGGAGGCGGCATGAACACTGAAGCTTTCTTT. Translation gives CASSVGGGMNTEAFF.

To note about this clonotype: A read error may account for a junction end that differs from germline. The genes are TRBV5-1 and TRBJ2-6; no reliable D call. The length of the CDR3 is 14 residues. Germline CDR1 reads SGHRS; CDR2 reads YFSETQ. As DNA, the CDR3 is TGCGCCAGCAGGTTGGGCTCTGGGGCCAACGTCCTGACTTTC. The encoded protein is CASRLGSGANVLTF.

This clonotype was detected many times. CDR3 sequence (DNA): TGTGCCAGCAGCTTACGGGGTCAAAGGAATGAGCAGTTCTTC. Translation: CASSLRGQRNEQFF. The genes are TRBV7-2 and TRBJ2-1, with D maybe TRBD2 (5 bases). Trimming cost V 2 bases and J 7 bases, with 12 bases left between them. The CDR3 has 14 residues. Germline CDR1 SGHTA, CDR2 FQGNSA. Full variable domain (remainder filled in from reference TRBV7-2 and TRBJ2-1): GAGVSQSPSNKVTEKGKDVELRCDPISGHTALYWYRQSLGQGLEFLIYFQGNSAPDKSGLPSDRFSAERTGGSVSTLTIQRTQQEDSAVYLCASSLRGQRNEQFFGPGTRLTVL.

This clonotype has ten or more counts. The V call is TRBV5-1, the J call TRBJ2-3; a possible D gene is TRBD2 (6 bases). Germline V gives CDR1 SGHRS, CDR2 YFSETQ. V lost 3 bases and J lost 0, with 14 bases in between. The CDR3 is 16 amino acids. CDR3 nucleotides: TGCGCCAGCAGCTCGGAGGGGTTGGGCAGCACAGATACGCAGTATTTT. Protein: CASSSEGLGSTDTQYF.

The chain recombines TRBV3-1 with TRBJ2-7; D remains ambiguous. Germline CDR1 is LGHDT and CDR2 is YNNKEL (reference sequence). The length of the CDR3 is 15 residues. Trimming took 4 bases from V and 0 from J, leaving 13 bases between them. CDR3: CASSPRRAASYEQYF. DNA of the CDR3: TGTGCCAGCAGCCCCCGAAGGGCGGCCTCCTACGAGCAGTACTTC.

This clonotype was detected many times. The gene calls are TRBV27 and TRBJ1-4; possibly TRBD1 for D (5 bases). Germline values: CDR1 MNHEY, CDR2 SMNVEV (reference sequence). CDR3 length: 14 amino acids. The V gene lost 6 bases and the J gene lost 5 bases, with 13 bases spanning the gap. DNA of the CDR3: TGTGCCAGCAGCCATCCGGGACGGAATGAAAAACTGTTTTTT. It translates to CASSHPGRNEKLFF.

This clonotype was counted only a few times. The chain has TRBV6-1 and TRBJ1-5; TRBD1 agrees at 11 bases. Germline trimming cut 5 bases from V and 5 bases from J; bases unmatched to any gene: 5. CDR3 length: 15 residues. Germline CDR1 reads MNHNS; CDR2 reads SASEGT. The CDR3 loop reads CASSFRTGGDQPQHF. In DNA form, the CDR3 reads TGTGCCAGCAGTTTCCGGACAGGGGGCGATCAGCCCCAGCATTTT.

This clonotype was counted ten times or more. V gene TRBV11-3 combines with J gene TRBJ2-5, with 8 nucleotides matching TRBD1. This CDR3 is 14 amino acids long. Trimming cost V 4 bases and J 6 bases; bases outside gene matches: 7. Germline V gene lookup returns CDR1 SGHNT and CDR2 YENEEA. The CDR3 nucleotides are TGTGCCAGCAGCTCGGACAGGGACCAGAAGACCCAGTACTTC. This codes for CASSSDRDQKTQYF.

The rearrangement uses TRBV19 and TRBJ2-3; 9 bases match TRBD2. The CDR3 is 19 amino acids. V lost 2 bases, J lost 0 bases, and 12 bases stayed unmatched. CDR1 and CDR2 from the germline V gene are LNHDA and SQIVND (reference sequence). The CDR3 DNA is TGTGCCAGTAGTATAAGAGGGGGCGCGGGAGGGCCCAGCACAGATACGCAGTATTTT. As protein: CASSIRGGAGGPSTDTQYF.

This clonotype was seen ten or more times. The chain couples TRBV29-1 to TRBJ2-7, with 8 nucleotides matching TRBD2. J lost 2 bases, V lost 7 bases, and 7 bases had no gene match. Germline V lookup: CDR1 SQVTM, CDR2 ANQGSEA. This CDR3 contains 13 residues. CDR3 in DNA: TGCAGCGCCCGCGGCGGGGGGCCCTACGAGCAGTACTTC. Protein sequence: CSARGGGPYEQYF.

This clonotype was found many times. The chain employs TRBV7-3 and TRBJ2-7; tentatively, D is TRBD2 (6 bases). The CDR3 loop spans 15 amino acids. Germline lookup yields CDR1 SGHTA and CDR2 FQGTGA. V was trimmed by 5 bases and J by 3 bases, leaving 17 bases between them. The CDR3 coding sequence is TGTGCCAGCAGCGAGGCGCCGGGAGCCTACTACGAGCAGTACTTC. Amino acids: CASSEAPGAYYEQYF. The full variable domain, completed using reference TRBV7-3 and TRBJ2-7, is GAGVSQTPSNKVTEKGKYVELRCDPISGHTALYWYRQSLGQGPEFLIYFQGTGAADDSGLPNDRFFAVRPEGSVSTLKIQRTERGDSAVYLCASSEAPGAYYEQYFGPGTRLTVT.

A few counts support this clonotype. This sequence joins TRBV7-2 and TRBJ2-3, with TRBD1 identical over 7 bases. The V segment lost 5 bases and the J segment 3 bases; nucleotides outside the gene matches: 5. Per the germline V gene, CDR1 is SGHTA and CDR2 is FQGNSA. The CDR3 is made up of 14 amino acids. Here the CDR3 DNA reads TGTGCCAGCAGCGCTCGACAGGGAACAGATACGCAGTATTTT. It specifies CASSARQGTDTQYF.